A single sample is the source of the 24 T cell receptor beta chains below, sequenced in a study of cytomegalovirus exposure and HLA in healthy donors. The assay was immunoSEQ multiplex PCR, and TCRdb's table has in-frame clones only and misses some. The sample shows about 74,000 clones, 94% of them seen only once. Material: PBMCs. The receptor source for this set is a woman aged 18-29 years in good health and CMV-seropositive.

The chain is built from TRBV9 and TRBJ2-2; D is undetermined. The CDR3 is made up of 15 amino acids. V dropped 0 bases and J dropped 1 base, with 7 bases sitting between them. Germline-derived CDR1 and CDR2 are SGDLS and YYNGEE. The CDR3 region is CASSVVSGNTGELFF. DNA of the CDR3: TGTGCCAGCAGCGTAGTGTCCGGGAACACCGGGGAGCTGTTTTTT.

CDR3 sequence: CASSQDSPSVAGDEQFF. The DNA for the CDR3 is TGCGCCAGCAGCCAAGATAGCCCCTCGGTAGCGGGGGATGAGCAGTTCTTC. The chain couples TRBV4-3 to TRBJ2-1, with TRBD2 matching 9 bases. V lost 0 bases, J lost 8 bases, and 11 bases stayed unmatched. The CDR3 covers 17 residues. Germline CDR1 and CDR2: LGHNA and YSLEER.

The V and J genes are TRBV4-3 and TRBJ2-2; 12 bases map to TRBD2. Germline V CDR1 and CDR2: LGHNA, YSLEER. This CDR3 region has 19 residues. The V and J ends lost 1 base and 1 base, in that order; junction bases with no gene match: 7. The DNA for the CDR3 is TGCGCCAGCAGCCAAGTGGCCCAGGGACTAGCGGGGAACACCGGGGAGCTGTTTTTT. It specifies CASSQVAQGLAGNTGELFF.

This clone was recorded once. The J gene is TRBJ1-5, the V gene TRBV27; D unresolved. This CDR3 spans 13 amino acids. Trimming removed 1 base from V and 5 bases from J, with 6 bases in between. Germline V lookup: CDR1 MNHEY, CDR2 SMNVEV (reference sequence). The CDR3 nucleotides read TGTGCCAGCAGTTTATACAGTGATCAGCCCCAGCATTTT. Encoded protein: CASSLYSDQPQHF.

The chain has TRBV7-9 and TRBJ2-5; D gene ambiguous. Germline V gives CDR1 SEHNR, CDR2 FQNEAQ (reference sequence). Trimming cost V 5 bases and J 5 bases, with 9 bases left between them. This CDR3 has 12 amino acids. The CDR3 sequence: CASSPLRETQYF. The CDR3 DNA reads TGTGCCAGCAGCCCCCTCCGGGAGACCCAGTACTTC.

The chain carries TRBV10-2 and TRBJ1-5, with 10 bases that match TRBD1. There are 16 residues in the CDR3. V lost 8 bases, J lost 5 bases, and 12 bases stayed unmatched. CDR1 is WSHSY, CDR2 SAAADI, per germline. In DNA, the CDR3 is TGCGCCAGCTCCCGGGGAGGGACAGGGGAGCATCAGCCCCAGCATTTT. It translates to CASSRGGTGEHQPQHF.

This clone was detected once. The CDR3 sequence: CASRGGEDTEAFF. The CDR3 bases are TGTGCCAGCCGAGGGGGGGAGGACACTGAAGCTTTCTTT. The chain has TRBV7-9 and TRBJ1-1, with D possibly TRBD1 on 6 matching bases. This CDR3 has 13 amino acids. Trimming stripped 8 bases from V and 3 bases from J, with 13 bases between. In germline, CDR1 is SEHNR, CDR2 FQNEAQ (reference sequence).

To note about this clone: The same CDR3 can be traced to other DNA sequences in this sample. J is TRBJ1-2 and V is TRBV5-4, with TRBD1 identical over 12 bases. CDR1 and CDR2 (germline): SGHNT, YYREEE (reference sequence). CDR3 length: 16 residues. With V trimmed by 0 bases and J by 8 bases, 8 bases remained unmatched. CDR3 in DNA: TGTGCCAGCAGCTTGGCTGGGACAGGGGGCGCCTACGGCTACACCTTC. This translates into CASSLAGTGGAYGYTF.

This chain joins TRBV7-2 and TRBJ1-1; possible D gene TRBD1, 6 bases. The V end lost 5 bases, the J end lost 5 bases, and 18 bases lay between the germline ends. The CDR3 runs to 15 residues. Germline values: CDR1 SGHTA, CDR2 FQGNSA. The chain's CDR3 is CASSTVQGHGTEAFF. CDR3 in DNA: TGTGCCAGCAGCACCGTCCAGGGGCATGGGACTGAAGCTTTCTTT.

The V and J genes are TRBV7-9 and TRBJ1-4; tentative D call: TRBD1 (6 bases). The V end lost 3 bases, the J end lost 5 bases, and 16 bases lay between the germline ends. The CDR3 has 16 residues. The germline CDR1 and CDR2 sequences are SEHNR and FQNEAQ (reference sequence). The CDR3 DNA is TGTGCCAGCAGCTTCCAAGGACAGCCGGGGAATGAAAAACTGTTTTTT. Translation: CASSFQGQPGNEKLFF. The whole variable domain, filled in from reference TRBV7-9 and TRBJ1-4, reads DTGVSQNPRHKITKRGQNVTFRCDPISEHNRLYWYRQTLGQGPEFLTYFQNEAQLEKSRLLSDRFSAERPKGSFSTLEIQRTEQGDSAMYLCASSFQGQPGNEKLFFGSGTQLSVL.

This chain connects TRBV7-2 to TRBJ2-1, with 7 bases matching TRBD1. V shed 2 bases, J shed 4 bases, and the junction held 5 bases outside the gene matches. CDR3 length equals 15 residues. Germline-derived CDR1 and CDR2 are SGHTA and FQGNSA. The CDR3 DNA sequence: TGTGCCAGCAGCTTACGGGACAGACGTTACAATGAGCAGTTCTTC. Protein product: CASSLRDRRYNEQFF.

A single count supports this clone. The rearrangement uses TRBV9 and TRBJ2-7, with TRBD2 matching over 12 bases. The germline gives CDR1 SGDLS, CDR2 YYNGEE. The junction had 6 bases not matched to a gene; V was cut back by 2 bases and J by 6 bases. This CDR3 has 15 amino acids. The CDR3 sequence is CASSVTSGGPLEQYF. CDR3 DNA: TGTGCCAGCAGCGTTACTAGCGGGGGGCCCCTCGAGCAGTACTTC.

The chain recombines TRBV4-2 with TRBJ2-3, with 8 bases lining up with TRBD2. The trim removed 2 bases at V and 6 bases at J, leaving 7 bases unmatched. The length of the CDR3 is 15 residues. Germline CDR1 LGHNA, CDR2 YNFKEQ. CDR3 in amino acids: CASSQTLAVDDTQYF. The CDR3 DNA follows: TGTGCCAGCAGCCAAACACTAGCGGTGGATGATACGCAGTATTTT.

V usage is TRBV6-5 and J usage is TRBJ1-2; 10 bases are shared with TRBD1. With V trimmed by 2 bases and J by 4 bases, 7 bases remained unmatched. This CDR3 is 16 amino acids long. CDR1 and CDR2 from the germline V gene are MNHEY and SVGAGI. CDR3 in amino acids: CASSYGTGVPGYGYTF. The CDR3 nucleotides read TGTGCCAGCAGTTACGGGACAGGGGTTCCCGGCTATGGCTACACCTTC.

The genes are TRBV5-4 and TRBJ2-3; TRBD2 agrees at 8 bases. V dropped 10 bases and J dropped 3; count of bases not matched to a gene: 7. The CDR3 is 13 residues long. Per germline, CDR1 SGHNT and CDR2 YYREEE (reference sequence). The CDR3 loop reads CAVSGGRTDTQYF. CDR3 in DNA: TGTGCCGTATCGGGGGGGCGGACAGATACGCAGTATTTT.

The rearrangement joins TRBV11-2 to TRBJ2-1, with D hard to call. CDR3 length: 14 residues. Trimming took 5 bases from V and 7 from J, leaving 15 bases between them. Germline assignment: CDR1 SGHAT and CDR2 FQNNGV. The CDR3 nucleotides read TGTGCCAGCAGCCCCTCCGTGCGGTTAAATGAGCAGTTCTTC. This encodes CASSPSVRLNEQFF.

The V call is TRBV19, the J call TRBJ1-3, with D uncertain. CDR1 and CDR2 (germline): LNHDA, SQIVND (reference sequence). Trimming removed 6 bases at V and 0 bases at J, with 6 bases between. This CDR3 comprises 13 residues. The CDR3 here is CASRQSSGNTIYF. The CDR3 bases are TGTGCCAGTAGACAGAGCTCTGGAAACACCATATATTTT.

The rearrangement links TRBV4-2 to TRBJ2-3, with a weak D call TRBD1 (7 bases). This CDR3 region has 17 residues. Per the germline V gene, CDR1 is LGHNA and CDR2 is YNFKEQ. V lost 0 bases and J 3 bases, leaving 16 bases between the germline ends. CDR3 sequence (DNA): TGTGCCAGCAGCCAAGATCCCAGGGGGGCGGCAACAGATACGCAGTATTTT. Protein product: CASSQDPRGAATDTQYF.

This clone is a singleton in its sample. V gene TRBV21-1 combines with J gene TRBJ2-1; the DNA was not compared with TRBD2, the D call given in the table. TRBV21-1 is annotated as a pseudogene. The CDR3 has 18 residues. The CDR3 reads CASSKRWRLAGVTNEQFF. The CDR3 DNA reads TGTGCCAGCAGCAAAAGGTGGAGACTAGCGGGAGTAACGAATGAGCAGTTCTTC.

The genes are TRBV11-3 and TRBJ2-2; D is unclear. The CDR3 loop spans 16 amino acids. The V gene lost 5 bases and the J gene lost 3 bases, with 16 bases spanning the gap. Germline V gene lookup returns CDR1 SGHNT and CDR2 YENEEA. The CDR3 coding sequence is TGTGCCAGCAGCCCCCATTCGCAGGTAGACACCGGGGAGCTGTTTTTT. Protein: CASSPHSQVDTGELFF.

The genes are TRBV27 and TRBJ1-1; no firm D call. The CDR3 has 16 amino acids. The ends were cut back, 4 bases at V and 0 bases at J, with 15 bases in the middle. CDR1 MNHEY and CDR2 SMNVEV come from the germline V gene (reference sequence). The CDR3 coding sequence is TGTGCCAGCAGTTCTATCCTGCCCTCGATGAACACTGAAGCTTTCTTT. It translates to CASSSILPSMNTEAFF.

The gene calls are TRBV11-2 and TRBJ2-7; a weak D match, TRBD1 (5 bases). Germline CDR1 SGHAT, CDR2 FQNNGV. V lost 7 bases and J 2 bases, leaving 12 bases between the germline ends. The CDR3 has 13 residues. CDR3 coding DNA: TGTGCCAGCACCCTCAGGGAAACCTACGAGCAGTACTTC. The encoded protein is CASTLRETYEQYF.

On this clone itself: The same CDR3 can be traced to other DNA sequences in this sample. The chain employs TRBV9 and TRBJ1-2, with 9 bases aligning to TRBD1. Trimming at V came to 0 bases and at J to 2 bases, leaving 2 bases not matched to a gene. Germline loops: CDR1 SGDLS, CDR2 YYNGEE. CDR3 size: 15 residues. CDR3 DNA: TGTGCCAGCAGCGTAGAAGGACAGGGGAACTATGGCTACACCTTC. This gives the protein CASSVEGQGNYGYTF.

This clone was seen only once. This sequence joins TRBV6-1 and TRBJ2-5; perhaps TRBD1 as D (5 bases). Germline V gives CDR1 MNHNS, CDR2 SASEGT. This CDR3 region has 14 residues. Deletions cut 1 base from V and 5 bases from J, with 11 bases between. For the CDR3, the DNA is TGTGCCAGCAGTGAAGACCTCCCAGGGGAGACCCAGTACTTC. Its protein is CASSEDLPGETQYF.